This T cell receptor (beta chain) was sequenced for a study of identical twins (dated by TCRdb to 2016 to 2017). A note on the overall study: TCR alpha and beta repertoires from monozygotic twins, unrelated adults of various ages and cord blood were deep-sequenced to test whether fetal clonotypes persist. Replicate twin experiments were performed at different times using different library preparation protocols to rule out contamination.

In regard to this clonotype: This clone's antigen is unknown. No much larger clonotype is one base removed from it; base qualities were not supplied.

V lost 0 bases and J lost 3 bases; the stretch between them is 6 bases long. The CDR3 runs 13 residues from the cysteine to the valine. Only the CDR3 DNA is retained, 39 bases long and in frame from the first base. The germline V gene (reference sequence) specifies MNHNY as CDR1 and SVGAGI as CDR2. What the work shows at the level of the full study, not this receptor alone: Because the same donors could not be followed over many years, conclusions were based on cross-sectional statistical analysis. Abundant cord blood beta clonotypes had fewer insertions, young adult naive repertoires showed a similar but weaker trend, and memory repertoires showed no such trend. Zero-insertion analyses could be partly confounded by invariant T cells such as MAIT and iNKT, though diverse VJ usage argued against such confounding for most clonotypes. A weaker excess of twin sharing was found in beta out-of-frame sequences because the signal-to-noise ratio was lowered by fewer shared sequences. Out-of-frame TCR alpha sequences shared between twins showed an excess of low generation-probability sequences compared with coincidental sharing between unrelated individuals. In monozygotic twins, out-of-frame TCR alpha sharing was systematically underestimated by recombination models, although the models agreed with sharing between unrelated individuals.

The library was generated by 5' RACE. TCRdb names Illumina HiSeq 2000 as the instrument used. A universal primer binding site was introduced by template switching, and a unique molecular identifier was present in the final cDNA, enabling accurate counting of TCR cDNA molecules. First-strand cDNA for TCR alpha and beta chains was synthesized from specific primers in the conserved constant-segment region. Each cDNA library was double barcoded, with a SMART-Mk sample barcode plus Illumina barcodes, to control for contamination. TruSeq adapter sequences, together with Illumina sample barcodes, were added in two successive PCR steps. The TCR alpha and beta cDNA libraries were sequenced on the Illumina HiSeq platform using custom primers. Per the original workflow: MiGEC was used to process raw reads and extract unique molecular identifiers, and MiXCR was used to find CDR3 positions. For each individual, recombination models were inferred using an EM algorithm with the repgenHMM and IGoR tools. The analysis of shared clonotypes was done with the tcR package in R, with sharing normalized by the product of cloneset sizes. To study raw recombination free of thymic and clonal selection effects, out-of-frame nonproductive sequences were analyzed. TCRdb reworked the public reads: Q25 trimming with fastp, MiXCR clone assembly, productive beta chains retained. Rows are unified per CDR3 protein, each entry keeping the most common DNA and genes. TCRdb's processing, not the study's, gives the V and J calls here. Here the sample has about 240,000 distinct CDR3 sequences; approximately 8% occur a single time. Clones ranked in the top ten supply about 5.8% of the sample.

Only healthy Caucasian donors were included. The twin cohort consisted of three pairs of female monozygotic twins, all aged about 18 to 30 years. CD4+ and CD8+ T cell populations were isolated with positive isolation kits from Invitrogen. These same records also appear under a second study, on yellow fever vaccine responses in identical twins. The second study's authors report: The authors reported that the T cell response to vaccination in identical twins appeared partly convergent and partly personalized. In the study, vaccine-responding T cell clones were precisely tracked in identical twins.

In this chain, TRBV6-6 is recombined with TRBJ2-7; the D gene cannot be named for sure. Sequencing used CD8+ T cells sorted from blood. The source is a woman aged 18-29 years in good health. CDR3 sequence: CASSYSQGYEQYV. The DNA sequence is as follows: TGTGCCAGCAGTTACTCACAAGGCTACGAGCAGTACGTC.